The 14 T cell receptor beta chains below were found in one sample sequenced in a study of beta chain features in type 1 diabetes. Reverse transcription of all isolated RNA meant that expressed TCRB transcripts were sequenced. The table came from immunoSEQ multiplex PCR; TCRdb's copy has only in-frame clones and leaves some out. The sample holds fewer than 500,000 clones, approximately 15% seen once. Sequencing was done on a sample of naive CD4+ T cells from blood. These receptors originate from a young man in good health.

The chain combines TRBV6-1 with TRBJ2-2; no clear D. CDR1 and CDR2 from the germline V gene are MNHNS and SASEGT. The CDR3 covers 15 residues. The ends were cut back, 6 bases at V and 4 bases at J, with 15 bases in the middle. This CDR3 is CASRVEQLLTGELFF. DNA of the CDR3: TGTGCCAGCAGGGTGGAACAGCTCCTCACCGGGGAGCTGTTTTTT.

This clone was detected only a few times. The CDR3 DNA reads as TGCGCCAGCAGCTTCGACAGGATGGAGACCCAGTACTTC. Translation: CASSFDRMETQYF. The chain combines TRBV5-1 with TRBJ2-5, with D perhaps TRBD1 (6 bases). The V gene's germline CDR1 is SGHRS and CDR2 YFSETQ. V lost 2 bases, J lost 5 bases, and 10 bases lay in between. The CDR3 is 13 residues long.

This clone appeared a few times. V usage is TRBV9 and J usage is TRBJ2-3; D is undetermined. Germline CDR1 is SGDLS and CDR2 is YYNGEE. This CDR3 comprises 15 residues. With 0 bases removed from V and 1 base from J, the gap between germline ends came to 9 bases. The chain's CDR3 is CASSVGNSRTDTQYF. The CDR3 DNA reads TGTGCCAGCAGCGTAGGAAATTCACGCACAGATACGCAGTATTTT. Full variable domain (remainder filled in from reference TRBV9 and TRBJ2-3): DSGVTQTPKHLITATGQRVTLRCSPRSGDLSVYWYQQSLDQGLQFLIQYYNGEERAKGNILERFSAQQFPDLHSELNLSSLELGDSALYFCASSVGNSRTDTQYFGPGTRLTVL.

This clone was detected a few times. V gene TRBV19 combines with J gene TRBJ1-4, with 8 bases aligning to TRBD1. The germline V gene has CDR1 LNHDA and CDR2 SQIVND (reference sequence). V trimming: 6 bases; J trimming: 8 bases; junction bases outside the gene matches: 14. This CDR3 has 16 residues. The CDR3 DNA is TGTGCCAGTAGCTTCCCTTATGGCAGGGGGCAAGAAAAACTGTTTTTT. This codes for CASSFPYGRGQEKLFF.

This clone was detected only a few times. The chain carries TRBV5-4 and TRBJ2-1; D ambiguous. CDR1 and CDR2 (germline): SGHNT, YYREEE (reference sequence). This CDR3 is 14 amino acids long. Deletions cut 0 bases from V and 4 bases from J, with 8 bases between. The CDR3 coding sequence is TGTGCCAGCAGCTTGGGGACCGGTTACAATGAGCAGTTCTTC. Translated, it gives CASSLGTGYNEQFF.

This clone was detected only a few times. The chain employs TRBV7-9 and TRBJ2-5, with D perhaps given as TRBD1 or TRBD2 (6 bases each). CDR3 size: 15 residues. Trimming left V 5 bases short and J 1 base short, with 14 bases between. Germline CDR1 SEHNR, CDR2 FQNEAQ (reference sequence). CDR3 coding DNA: TGTGCCAGCAGCAAATTCAAGGGGGGCCAAGAGACCCAGTACTTC. Translation: CASSKFKGGQETQYF.

About this clone itself: A much larger clone lies one base from this, so it may be a read error. Within the sample, other DNA sequences also encode this same CDR3. The CDR3 DNA reads as TGTGCCAGTTCTGGGGCCAACGTCCTGACTTTC. It codes for CASSGANVLTF. V and J are TRBV19 and TRBJ2-6; unclear D gene. The CDR3 contains 11 residues. Germline V gene data show CDR1 as LNHDA and CDR2 as SQIVND (reference sequence). V lost 8 bases and J 1 base, leaving 0 bases between the germline ends.

This clone has just a few counts. This rearrangement joins TRBV15 to TRBJ1-2; a possible D gene is TRBD1 (5 bases). The germline V gene encodes CDR1 LNHNV and CDR2 YYDKDF (reference sequence). V lost 1 base and J 2 bases, leaving 14 bases between the germline ends. This CDR3 region has 16 residues. Written as DNA, the CDR3 is TGTGCCACCAGCAGAGGGGAAGGTCGGACAAACTATGGCTACACCTTC. Translation: CATSRGEGRTNYGYTF.

V gene TRBV19 combines with J gene TRBJ2-6, with D unresolved. Trimming removed 5 bases at V and 2 bases at J, with 7 bases between. The CDR3 loop spans 14 amino acids. Germline loops: CDR1 LNHDA, CDR2 SQIVND (reference sequence). The CDR3 spells CASSSQAGANVLTF. DNA for the CDR3: TGTGCCAGTAGTTCCCAGGCTGGGGCCAACGTCCTGACTTTC.

This clone was seen many times. The chain couples TRBV10-3 to TRBJ2-1, with 12 nucleotides matching TRBD2. J gave up 7 bases and V 6 bases, and 1 base lay outside the gene matches. The germline V gene encodes CDR1 ENHRY and CDR2 SYGVKD. The CDR3 covers 13 residues. CDR3 nucleotide sequence: TGTGCCATCAGAGGACTAGCGGGAAATGAGCAGTTCTTC. Translated, it gives CAIRGLAGNEQFF.

This clone was detected a few times. V usage is TRBV5-6 and J usage is TRBJ2-2; possible D gene TRBD1, 5 bases. Germline V lookup: CDR1 SGHDT, CDR2 YYEEEE. V was pared by 0 bases and J by 8 bases, with 14 bases between. The CDR3 is 15 amino acids. CDR3 sequence: CASSLVGLGAGELFF. CDR3 nucleotide sequence: TGTGCCAGCAGCTTGGTCGGTTTAGGGGCTGGGGAGCTGTTTTTT.

The chain has TRBV7-2 and TRBJ2-5; the match to TRBD2 covers 11 bases. In germline, CDR1 is SGHTA, CDR2 FQGNSA. The CDR3 has 16 amino acids. Unmatched junction bases numbered 10, after V lost 5 bases and J lost 5 bases. CDR3 sequence reads: CASSPLLAGGRETQYF. Written as DNA, the CDR3 is TGTGCCAGCAGCCCCCTTCTAGCGGGGGGTCGGGAGACCCAGTACTTC.

In its sample, this clone was seen a few times. Being one base from a much bigger clone, this may be a read error. Other nucleotide sequences in the sample specify the same CDR3. The chain employs TRBV5-6 and TRBJ2-5; D is uncertain. Trimming shortened V by 2 bases and J by 4 bases, and 3 bases separated the two germline ends. Per germline, CDR1 SGHDT and CDR2 YYEEEE. The CDR3 totals 11 residues. In DNA, the CDR3 is TGTGCCAGCAGCTTAGCAGAGACCCAGTACTTC. Translated, it gives CASSLAETQYF.

This clone has a handful of counts. V usage is TRBV29-1 and J usage is TRBJ2-5; TRBD2 might be the D (6 bases). The DNA matches TRBJ2-7 better at its end, which makes the J call doubtful. CDR1 and CDR2 from the germline V gene are SQVTM and ANQGSEA. This CDR3 has 12 amino acids. The CDR3 loop is CSVRDSPYEQYF. The CDR3, as DNA: TGCAGCGTCCGGGACTCACCATACGAGCAGTACTTC.